The text below deals with one TCR beta chain. Its specific antigen is unknown. Base qualities were left out, and no much larger clone turns up one base away. The cohort was made up of about 670 healthy bone marrow donors. At the time of sampling, all cohort members were nominally healthy, though unrecorded immune exposures were likely present. The donor was CMV seropositive and belonged to the group of 250 to 300 seropositive cohort members. Every donor gave a peripheral blood sample, and the peripheral blood mononuclear cells from that sample were used for TCR beta sequencing. The Qiagen DNeasy Blood Extraction Kit was used to extract genomic DNA from the blood cell samples. Library generation was performed with the immunoSEQ multiplex PCR assay. The multiplex PCR relied on a mix of 60 forward primers for TCR Vbeta segments and 13 reverse primers for TCR Jbeta segments. Amplification of the CDR3 region of rearranged TCR beta genes was performed with a multiplex PCR assay on genomic DNA. The Illumina HiSeq System was used to sequence the amplified TCR beta libraries as 87-base-pair reads. Turning to the authors' computational methods: Across the roughly 640 repertoires, a later analysis counted roughly 77 million unique TCR beta chains, around 11 million of which were shared by at least two donors. To remove PCR and sequencing errors, raw reads were error-corrected and collapsed into unique sequences using a nearest-neighbor algorithm that merged closely related sequences. Alignment of CDR3 sequences to IMGT reference sequences was used to assign V, D and J gene segments. For a sequence to be retained, a match of at least six nucleotides to both a V gene segment and a J gene segment was required. A rearrangement was called productive if the CDR3 had no stop codons and remained in frame with V and J, and every other rearrangement was called non-productive. CDR3 was defined according to IMGT convention as the region running from the second conserved V-encoded cysteine to the conserved J-encoded phenylalanine. In an earlier analysis of roughly 580 of the donors, sequences lacking an unambiguous match to a single V gene segment were excluded. In an earlier analysis of approximately 500 of the donors, a V segment was called functional when productive rearrangements were above 56.7%, and segregating when the standard deviation between donors exceeded 5%. A statistical classification framework was built to diagnose cytomegalovirus status from the catalog of TCR beta chain sequences. In a later analysis, TCR nucleotide sequences were compared against IMGT/GENE-DB human TR gene sequences so that V and J genes could be assigned. Using the TCRdist pipeline, a later analysis assigned CDR3 sequences along with most-parsimonious VDJ recombination scenarios. In a later analysis, each TCR beta chain was defined by its CDR3 amino acid sequence together with its V-gene family, and reads lacking a unique V-gene family were excluded. To address suspected cross-contamination and a sequencing artifact, a later analysis removed around 600 highly shared, low-generation-probability nucleotide sequences. A later analysis calculated a clonal expansion index for each public chain from normalized within-repertoire ranks of inferred template counts. In a later analysis, generation probabilities were computed using a VDJ recombination model fitted to out-of-frame rearrangements, and the results were checked against IGoR. In a later analysis, TCR-TCR, TCR-HLA and TCR-CMV co-occurrence was scored with hypergeometric tests, and a repertoire-size bias correction was applied to TCR pairs. In a later analysis, false discovery rates were estimated by permuting HLA or CMV assignments 20 times. In a later analysis, co-occurring TCRs were grouped with DBSCAN, and TCRdist sequence similarity was added when clustering was performed within HLA-allele-positive subsets. Co-occurrence clustering excluded repertoires with fewer than 30,000 or more than 120,000 public chains, plus five with anomalous nucleotide sharing. TCRdb's version of the immuneACCESS table is confined to in-frame rearrangements and falls short of the full clone set. An unresolved V gene accounts for under half of the shortfall where checked; the remainder is of unknown origin. V and J calls and clone size come straight from that table; D and trimming were deduced from the DNA. The sample contains about 160,000 clones, roughly 88% of them found a single time. Approximately 6.5% of the sample is held by the ten biggest clonotypes.

Spanning cysteine to phenylalanine, the CDR3 consists of 13 amino acids. The only DNA kept is the CDR3, 39 bases in frame from the first base. Here V drops 4 bases and J drops 5 bases, and the junction holds 4 bases not matched to any gene. Taken from the germline V gene, the CDR1 and CDR2 loops are SQVTM and ANQGSEA. This sample stems from a study of cytomegalovirus exposure and HLA in healthy donors (dated by TCRdb to about 2017). Turning to the overall study: An earlier analysis of about 530 of the donors reported approximately 260 Gb of sequence data and roughly 120 million unique TCR beta sequences obtained from 150 million to 200 million T cells. An early release that covered several hundred HLA-typed donors contained around 300 gigabases of sequencing data and about 93 million unique TCR sequences. The genetic ancestry cluster associated with self-reported Caucasian donors included over 65% of the roughly 400 genotyped donors. The aim of the study was to test whether cataloging public T cell receptors could identify signatures of past pathogen exposure. The study profiled the T cell repertoires of hundreds of subjects by immunosequencing and related them to cytomegalovirus serostatus. A separate validation cohort of roughly 110 different subjects was used in addition to the 666-subject first cohort. High-throughput TCR immunosequencing, statistical association of individual TCRs with disease status, and machine learning were combined to predict cytomegalovirus infection status. A later analysis re-examined previously published TCR beta repertoires from about 700 donors and added high-resolution HLA genotyping to investigate patterns of TCR occurrence. Rather than using new phenotypic data, the later analysis identified candidate immune exposures from TCR beta sequences and from how often those sequences occurred across donors. An earlier analysis of about 600 of the donors used high-throughput TCR beta sequencing to judge whether each TCR beta V gene segment behaved as functional or pseudogenic. Donor age, sex, ethnicity and CMV serostatus were collected together with the repertoire data. A later genetic analysis took genome-wide SNP genotypes for about 55% of the roughly 670 donors and used that subset as a discovery cohort. All discovery cohort repertoires had been generated on a single sequencing platform. HLA typing included class I and class II loci at four-digit resolution. The number of donors typed differed by locus, with 629-630 for A, B, C, DRB1 and DQB1, roughly 520 for DQA1, 600 to 610 for DPA1, and roughly 450 for DPB1. Four to six DR-DQ haplotypes were handled as single units for association and clustering, since linkage in the cohort was strong. Across around 400 genotyped donors of the cohort, an average of about 240,000 unique TCR beta nucleotide sequences per donor were sequenced, and 15% to 20% of those sequences were non-productive.

Findings and caveats that apply to the study as a whole: In a later analysis, TCR association rates were found to vary across HLA loci, with the most associated TCRs seen for DRB1 alleles and the fewest for HLA-C alleles. Because HLA typing was unavailable for some donors at each locus, only the typed subset was used in association tests. An earlier analysis of approximately 540 of the donors showed that most TCR beta V segments appeared in productive rearrangements either about 87% or about 30% of the time, which broadly matched IMGT annotations. According to a later analysis, parvovirus B19, influenza, CMV and Epstein-Barr virus appeared linked to several top co-occurrence clusters. Presence/absence analyses assumed roughly uniform sequencing depth across donors, an assumption that may not hold. The only immune exposure information available for the cohort was CMV serostatus. Strong co-occurrence of HLA alleles, especially DR and DQ, made assigning TCR associations to individual alleles difficult. In vitro tests confirmed that a few of the cytomegalovirus-associated TCR beta chains recognize cytomegalovirus antigens. According to the authors, the approach could potentially be generalized to other disease states and immunological phenotypes. Only TCR beta chains were sequenced in this cohort, and the absence of alpha or paired-chain data limited detectable features. In a later genetic analysis, fewer N-insertions in productive TCRs were reported among donors in an Asian-associated ancestry cluster than the roughly 640-donor mean. At a false discovery rate of 0.05, a later analysis linked fewer than 20,000 TCR beta sequences to specific HLA alleles. Because the 87-base-pair reads could not distinguish some IMGT-functional V segments, including TRBV6-2 and TRBV6-3, those segments were excluded. V-gene and J-gene trimming of TCR beta chains was associated with a missense DCLRE1C variant in a later genetic analysis, and the association was replicated in an independent cohort. Across donors, most TCR sequences were observed very rarely, whereas some public TCRs were present in many individuals. The classifier was reported to diagnose cytomegalovirus status with high specificity and sensitivity in both the original and validation cohorts. Linkage disequilibrium might explain the correlated functional status among segregating V segments, but an unknown experimental factor could not be ruled out. A cluster of highly shared sequence variants was judged likely to represent a technical artifact of the sequencing pipeline. A later analysis found that HLA-associated TCR beta chains were more clonally expanded and had lower generation probabilities than equally common non-associated chains. Because counts were too low, around 18 rarely observed V segments, including chromosome 9 orphons, were left out of the earlier analysis of approximately 500 of the donors. A later analysis found that most CMV-associated TCR beta chains appeared HLA-restricted, with HLA associations seemingly driven largely by CMV exposure. A total of 150 to 200 TCR beta chains were listed by the study as associated with cytomegalovirus. A further reported finding was that TCR beta sequences accurately predicted the HLA-A and HLA-B alleles for most subjects in the first cohort.

This clonotype was sampled from a man aged 50 or older in good health and CMV-seropositive. The chain joins TRBV29-1 to TRBJ1-2; 10 central nucleotides agree with TRBD1. The source material was PBMCs. The DNA sequence is as follows: TGCAGCGTTGGAGGGACAGGGGCATATGGCTACACCTTC. It specifies CSVGGTGAYGYTF.